This T cell receptor beta chain is from a study of cytomegalovirus exposure and HLA in healthy donors. The donors comprised healthy bone marrow donors. Trimming removed 2 bases at V and 0 bases at J, with 11 bases between. Germline loops: CDR1 SGHAT, CDR2 FQNNGV. This CDR3 comprises 16 residues. Points from the study as a whole: Excluded: some indistinguishable V segments such as TRBV6-2 and TRBV6-3.

Points on this clone: Antigen unknown.

The PCR used 60 Vbeta and 13 Jbeta primers. Source study methods: Unique TCR beta chains totaled roughly 80 million in a later count, with around 11 million of them shared. Sequenced by immunoSEQ multiplex PCR; TCRdb stores in-frame clones only, minus some. The DNA was the basis for D and trimming; V, J and clone size are from that table. The sample includes about 120,000 clones, about 80% of them seen just once. This receptor was taken from a young woman in good health and CMV-seronegative. The sequencing input was PBMCs. V is TRBV11-2 and J is TRBJ1-3; no definite D call. Here the CDR3 reads CASSLWRLSSGNTIYF. DNA for the CDR3: TGTGCCAGCAGCTTATGGAGGCTTAGCTCTGGAAACACCATATATTTT.